Many counts were recorded for the clone carrying this TCR beta chain. Its antigen is still unknown. These data originate in a study of T-cell reconstitution after alpha-beta-depleted transplantation in children. The study, taken as a whole, reports: At day 60, the high TCRbeta diversity found in some patients originated from recipient T cells and thymic progenitors that had survived. It was reported that alpha-beta T cells came from several hundred expanded graft clones (about two months after transplant). Newly made T cells mostly supplied T-cell counts and diversity one year after transplant.

It was with unique molecular identifiers that the TCRbeta library was prepared. TCRdb fed the PCR reads into MiXCR, producing one record per CDR3 protein. The repertoire holds 90,000 to 150,000 distinct CDR3 sequences, 23% seen once, with about 11% in the top ten. CDR3 length: 14 residues. Per germline, CDR1 LNHNV and CDR2 YYDKDF (reference sequence). V lost 8 bases, J lost 8 bases, and 10 bases stayed unmatched. The source material was PBMCs, mostly from graft donor cells, sampled 180 days after TCRalphabeta/CD19-depleted stem cell transplant. The chain couples TRBV15 to TRBJ2-1, with TRBD1 identical over 9 bases. The receptor comes from a male patient aged 2-15 years who had a stem cell transplant for chronic granulomatous disease, so the T cells may come from the graft donor. The CDR3: CATSPGDRAHEQFF. CDR3 nucleotide sequence: TGTGCCACCTCGCCCGGGGACAGGGCCCATGAGCAGTTCTTC.